This T cell receptor beta chain stems from a study of glioma-infiltrating T cells. Germline V gene lookup returns CDR1 SGHAT and CDR2 FQNNGV. Trimming removed 2 bases from V and 0 bases from J, with 11 bases in between. This CDR3 comprises 16 residues. Using RNA template, CDR3s of TCR alpha and beta were amplified with iRepertoire arm-PCR. TCRdb re-called the multiplex PCR reads with MiXCR, one entry per CDR3 protein. The sample records approximately 12,000 distinct CDR3 sequences, 26% being singletons. The origin of this receptor is a human donor with low-grade glioma or glioblastoma, undergoing nonglioma brain surgery, or in good health (not recorded which). The sequenced material came from glioma tissue, nonneoplastic brain tissue, or PBMCs (not recorded which). The chain links TRBV11-2 to TRBJ1-5; D ambiguous. The CDR3 DNA follows: TGTGCCAGCAGCTTAAGGTCAGACAATAGCAATCAGCCCCAGCATTTT. This translates into CASSLRSDNSNQPQHF.